This record covers a single TCR beta chain. Its antigen is not yet known. No base quality values were provided; no much bigger clone lies one nucleotide off. These data belong to a study of glioma-infiltrating T cells after dendritic cell vaccination (dated by TCRdb to 2016 to 2017). Background for the entire study: A cohort of some 15 glioblastoma patients from Phase I and II dendritic cell vaccination trials was included, of whom 9 were newly diagnosed and 6 had recurrent disease. Deep sequencing of TCR beta CDR3 regions was used to quantify tumor-infiltrating lymphocyte content and compare tumor and blood repertoires in dendritic cell-vaccinated glioblastoma patients. To make the vaccine, monocyte-derived dendritic cells were cultured for approximately 7 days with IL-4 and GM-CSF and then pulsed overnight with autologous tumor lysate. Survival after dendritic cell vaccination was correlated with TCR sequencing metrics such as TIL content and the overlap between tumor and blood repertoires. Each patient was given three intradermal dendritic cell vaccine injections, spaced two weeks apart, in the arm below the axilla. Autologous tumor lysate-pulsed dendritic cell vaccination was administered to the patients between the early 2000s and the early 2010s. Summary of the overall study and its limitations: The cohort was small and heterogeneous, and full blood and tumor sets were available for few patients, with initial-recurrent tumor pairs available for even fewer patients. TCR clonality showed no direct relationship with survival, which suggests that a diverse polyclonal response may matter. The three-group TCR overlap response model was characterized as speculative, and prospective validation of the model was stated to be required. After dendritic cell vaccination, a higher estimated pretreatment TIL content predicted longer time to progression and overall survival.

The time point label of this sample denotes: after dendritic cell vaccination, including at tumor progression/relapse. Patients were selected on the basis of adequate residual fresh-frozen tumor tissue and more than two years of available survival data. An isocitrate dehydrogenase mutation was not carried by any of the glioblastoma patients, although molecular status was otherwise variable. PBMC were collected before vaccination, two weeks after the third vaccination, and at tumor progression if tumor progression occurred. Genomic DNA was extracted with the Qiagen DNeasy Blood extraction Kit. Using the immunoSEQ assay, TCRB CDR3 regions were amplified from 2 micrograms of genomic DNA, or from all available DNA when less than that was on hand. The multiplex PCR relied on 60 forward primers for TCR V beta segments and 13 reverse primers for J beta segments. To estimate reads per starting template, synthetic control templates were spiked into each sample at limiting dilution. The Illumina HiSeq System generated sequencing reads of 87 bp. Per the original workflow: PCR and sequencing errors were removed by a nearest neighbor algorithm that merged closely related sequences. TCR overlap was measured as the percentage of unique tumor TCR beta sequences also present in the same patient's peripheral blood. This is the immuneACCESS table as TCRdb keeps it, with only in-frame sequences that have V and J called. A part of the clones is gone; compared with another copy, unresolved V genes explain less than half, and the rest is unexplained. V and J calls and clone size are those listed in that table; D and trimming were worked out from the DNA. This sample gives roughly 60,000 clones in total; about four fifths of them show up just once. 15% to 18% of the sample lies in the top ten.

As encoded in the germline V gene (reference sequence), CDR1 is SEHNR while CDR2 is FQNEAQ. The germline ends are 17 bases apart after V is trimmed by 8 bases and J by 1 base. Inclusive of the bounding cysteine and phenylalanine, the CDR3 is 15 residues long. Here the CDR3 DNA is all that survives: 45 bases in frame from base 1. Sequencing used blood, obtained after dendritic cell vaccination. The clonotype comes from a human donor with glioblastoma. In this chain, TRBV7-9 is recombined with TRBJ1-1; the D gene remains uncertain. Here the CDR3 is given as CASRIFLAPNTEAFF. The bases read TGTGCCAGCCGCATTTTTTTGGCACCGAACACTGAAGCTTTCTTT.